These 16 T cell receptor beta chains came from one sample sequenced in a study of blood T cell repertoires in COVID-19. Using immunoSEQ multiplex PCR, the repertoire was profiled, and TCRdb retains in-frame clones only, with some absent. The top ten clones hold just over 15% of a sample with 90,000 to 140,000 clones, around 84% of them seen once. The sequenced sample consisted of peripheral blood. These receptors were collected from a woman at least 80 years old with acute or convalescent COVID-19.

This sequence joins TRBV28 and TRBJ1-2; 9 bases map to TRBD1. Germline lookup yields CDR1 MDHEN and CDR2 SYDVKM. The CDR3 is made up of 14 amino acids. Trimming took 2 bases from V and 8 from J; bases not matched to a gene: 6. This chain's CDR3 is CASSLTGQGSGYTF. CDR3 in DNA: TGTGCCAGCAGTTTAACGGGACAGGGCAGCGGCTACACCTTC.

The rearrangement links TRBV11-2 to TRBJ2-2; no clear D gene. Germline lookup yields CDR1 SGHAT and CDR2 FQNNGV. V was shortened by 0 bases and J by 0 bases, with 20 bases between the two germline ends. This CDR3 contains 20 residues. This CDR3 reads CASSLDRRVAYHPNTGELFF. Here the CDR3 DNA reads TGTGCCAGCAGCTTAGATCGCAGAGTAGCTTACCACCCGAACACCGGGGAGCTGTTTTTT.

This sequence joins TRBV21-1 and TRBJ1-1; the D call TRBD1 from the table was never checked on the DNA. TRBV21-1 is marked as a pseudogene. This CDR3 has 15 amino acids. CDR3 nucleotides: TGTGCCAGCAGCTTCCGGACAGGGGGCGACACTGAAGCTTTCTTT. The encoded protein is CASSFRTGGDTEAFF.

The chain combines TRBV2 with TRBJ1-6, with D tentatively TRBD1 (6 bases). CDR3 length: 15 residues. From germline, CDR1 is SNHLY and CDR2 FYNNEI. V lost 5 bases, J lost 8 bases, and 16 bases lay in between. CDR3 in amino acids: CASSWDTGRDSPLHF. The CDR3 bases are TGTGCCAGCAGTTGGGATACAGGGAGAGATTCACCCCTCCACTTT.

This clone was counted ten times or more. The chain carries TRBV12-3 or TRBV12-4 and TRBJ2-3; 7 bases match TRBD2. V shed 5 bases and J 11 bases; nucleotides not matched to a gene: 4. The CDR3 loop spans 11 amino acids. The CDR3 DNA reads TGTGCCAGCAGTCTGGGACTACTGCAGTATTTT. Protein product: CASSLGLLQYF.

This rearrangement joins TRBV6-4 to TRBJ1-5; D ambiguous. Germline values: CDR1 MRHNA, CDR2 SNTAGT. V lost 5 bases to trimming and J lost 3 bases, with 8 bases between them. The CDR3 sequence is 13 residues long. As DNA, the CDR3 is TGTGCCAGCAGTCCGGAGTTCAATCAGCCCCAGCATTTT. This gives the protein CASSPEFNQPQHF.

The CDR3 DNA reads TGCGCCAGCAGGGGGACGACTGGGGGCGTCGGGGAGCTGTTTTTT. Amino acids: CASRGTTGGVGELFF. The gene calls are TRBV5-1 and TRBJ2-2; D possibly corresponds to TRBD1 (6 bases). The germline V gene has CDR1 SGHRS and CDR2 YFSETQ. This CDR3 spans 15 amino acids. The ends were cut back, 5 bases at V and 7 bases at J, with 18 bases in the middle.

The CDR3 nucleotides read TGTGCCATCAGTCCCGGACAGCCGGGTAATAGCAATCAGCCCCAGCATTTT. It translates to CAISPGQPGNSNQPQHF. The chain is built from TRBV10-3 and TRBJ1-5, with a possible D match to TRBD1 (6 bases). The CDR3 totals 17 residues. V was trimmed by 5 bases and J by 0 bases, leaving 17 bases between them. Looked up from germline, CDR1 is ENHRY and CDR2 is SYGVKD.

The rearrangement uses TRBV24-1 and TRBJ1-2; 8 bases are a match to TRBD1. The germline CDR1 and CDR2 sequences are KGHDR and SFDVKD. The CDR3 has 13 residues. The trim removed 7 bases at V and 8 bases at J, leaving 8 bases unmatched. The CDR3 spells CATRGDRSLGYTF. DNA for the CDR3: TGTGCCACCAGAGGGGACAGGAGCTTAGGCTACACCTTC.

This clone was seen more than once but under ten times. CDR3 bases: TGTGCCAGCAGCCCAGACCCCAGGCCTGGTCAGCCCCAGCATTTT. Its translation: CASSPDPRPGQPQHF. V gene TRBV5-5 combines with J gene TRBJ1-5, with no clear D. The CDR3 has 15 amino acids. V was pared by 4 bases and J by 6 bases, with 17 bases between. CDR1 is SGHKS and CDR2 is YYEKEE in the germline V gene (reference sequence).

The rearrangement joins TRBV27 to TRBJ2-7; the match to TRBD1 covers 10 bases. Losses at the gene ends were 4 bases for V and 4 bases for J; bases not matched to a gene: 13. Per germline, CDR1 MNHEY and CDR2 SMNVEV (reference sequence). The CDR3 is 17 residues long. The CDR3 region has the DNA TGTGCCAGCAGTTCCAGATCTTTTCGGACAGGGGGTTACGAGCAGTACTTC. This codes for CASSSRSFRTGGYEQYF.

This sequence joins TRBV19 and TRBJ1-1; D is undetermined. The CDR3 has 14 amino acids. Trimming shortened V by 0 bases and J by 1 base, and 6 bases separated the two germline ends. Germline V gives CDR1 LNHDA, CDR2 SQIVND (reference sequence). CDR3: CASSIDGGNTEAFF. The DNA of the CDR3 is TGTGCCAGTAGTATAGATGGAGGGAACACTGAAGCTTTCTTT.

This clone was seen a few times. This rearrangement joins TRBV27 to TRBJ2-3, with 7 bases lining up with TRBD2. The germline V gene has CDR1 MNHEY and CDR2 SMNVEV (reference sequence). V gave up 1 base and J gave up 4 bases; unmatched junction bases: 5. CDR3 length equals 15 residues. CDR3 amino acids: CASSLWAGVPDTQYF. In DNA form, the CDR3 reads TGTGCCAGCAGTTTATGGGCGGGAGTCCCAGATACGCAGTATTTT.

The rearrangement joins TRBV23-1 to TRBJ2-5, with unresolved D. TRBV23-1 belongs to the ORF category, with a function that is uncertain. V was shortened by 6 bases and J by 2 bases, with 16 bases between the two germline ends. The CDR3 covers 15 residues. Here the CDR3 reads CASRRYRNKQETQYF. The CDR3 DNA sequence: TGCGCCAGCAGGCGTTACAGAAACAAGCAAGAGACCCAGTACTTC.

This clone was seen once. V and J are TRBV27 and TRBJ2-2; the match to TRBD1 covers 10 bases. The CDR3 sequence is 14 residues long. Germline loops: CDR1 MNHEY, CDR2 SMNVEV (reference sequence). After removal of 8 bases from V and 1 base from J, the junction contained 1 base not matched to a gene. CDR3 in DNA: TGTGCCAGCGGACAGGGGGGGAACACCGGGGAGCTGTTTTTT. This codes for CASGQGGNTGELFF.

DNA of the CDR3: TGTGCCAGCACCTGGGCGACAGGGGACTACGAGCAGTACTTC. Translation gives CASTWATGDYEQYF. The chain employs TRBV2 and TRBJ2-7; 8 positions agree with TRBD1. The CDR3 sequence is 14 residues long. The V gene end was trimmed by 7 bases and the J gene end by 3 bases; junction bases not matched to a gene: 8. Germline loops: CDR1 SNHLY, CDR2 FYNNEI.